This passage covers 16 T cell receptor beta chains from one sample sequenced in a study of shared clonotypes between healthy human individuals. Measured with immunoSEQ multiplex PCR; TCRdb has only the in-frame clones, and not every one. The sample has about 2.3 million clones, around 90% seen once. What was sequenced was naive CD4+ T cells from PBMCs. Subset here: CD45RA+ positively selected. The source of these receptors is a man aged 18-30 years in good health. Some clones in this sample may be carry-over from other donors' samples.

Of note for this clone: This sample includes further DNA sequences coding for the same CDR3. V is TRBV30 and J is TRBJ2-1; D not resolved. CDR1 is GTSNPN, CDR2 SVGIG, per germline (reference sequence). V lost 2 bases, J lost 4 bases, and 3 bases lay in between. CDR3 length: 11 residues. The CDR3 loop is CAWSQYNEQFF. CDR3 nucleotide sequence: TGTGCCTGGAGTCAGTACAATGAGCAGTTCTTC. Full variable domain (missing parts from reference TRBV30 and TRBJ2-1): SQTIHQWPATLVQPVGSPLSLECTVEGTSNPNLYWYRQAAGRGLQLLFYSVGIGQISSEVPQNLSASRPQDRQFILSSKKLLLSDSGFYLCAWSQYNEQFFGPGTRLTVL.

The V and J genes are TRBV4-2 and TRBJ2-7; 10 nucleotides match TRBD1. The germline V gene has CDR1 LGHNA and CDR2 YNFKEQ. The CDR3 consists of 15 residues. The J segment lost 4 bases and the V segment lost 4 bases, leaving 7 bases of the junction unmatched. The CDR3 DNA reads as TGTGCCAGCAGCCCCCGGGACAGGGGACATTACGAGCAGTACTTC. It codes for CASSPRDRGHYEQYF.

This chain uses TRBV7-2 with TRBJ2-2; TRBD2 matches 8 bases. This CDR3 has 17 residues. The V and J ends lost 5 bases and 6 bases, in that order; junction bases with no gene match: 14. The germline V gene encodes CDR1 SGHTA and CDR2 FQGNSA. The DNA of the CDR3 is TGTGCCAGCAGCCCCCTAACCGGGACTAGTGTTGCCGGGGAGCTGTTTTTT. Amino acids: CASSPLTGTSVAGELFF.

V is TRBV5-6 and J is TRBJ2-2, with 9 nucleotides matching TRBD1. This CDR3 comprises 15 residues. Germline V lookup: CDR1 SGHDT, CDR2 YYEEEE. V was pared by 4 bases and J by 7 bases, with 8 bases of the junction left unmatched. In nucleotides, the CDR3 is TGTGCCAGCAGCCCCGGGACAGGGTACGACGGGGAGCTGTTTTTT. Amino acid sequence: CASSPGTGYDGELFF.

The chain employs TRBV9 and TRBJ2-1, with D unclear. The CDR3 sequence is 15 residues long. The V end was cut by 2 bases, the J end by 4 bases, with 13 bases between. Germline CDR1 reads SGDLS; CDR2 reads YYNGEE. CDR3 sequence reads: CASSVESVGYNEQFF. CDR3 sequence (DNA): TGTGCCAGCAGCGTCGAGTCTGTGGGTTACAATGAGCAGTTCTTC.

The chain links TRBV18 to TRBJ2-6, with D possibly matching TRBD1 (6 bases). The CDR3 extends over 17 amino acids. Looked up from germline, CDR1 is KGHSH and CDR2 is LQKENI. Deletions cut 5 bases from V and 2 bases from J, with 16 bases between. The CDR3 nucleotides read TGTGCCAGCTCAACGACGGGCAGGGGCACTGGGGCCAACGTCCTGACTTTC. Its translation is CASSTTGRGTGANVLTF.

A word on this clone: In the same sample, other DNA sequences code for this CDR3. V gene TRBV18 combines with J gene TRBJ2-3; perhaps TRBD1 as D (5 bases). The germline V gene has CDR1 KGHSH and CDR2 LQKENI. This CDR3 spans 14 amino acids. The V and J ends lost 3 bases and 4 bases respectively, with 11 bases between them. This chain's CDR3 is CASSPLQGSDTQYF. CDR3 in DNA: TGTGCCAGCTCACCCTTGCAGGGATCAGATACGCAGTATTTT.

The CDR3 sequence is CASRKGQGAWNEQFF. For the CDR3, the DNA is TGTGCCAGCAGAAAGGGGCAGGGGGCGTGGAATGAGCAGTTCTTC. This chain joins TRBV28 and TRBJ2-1; 8 nucleotides agree with TRBD1. The CDR3 has 15 residues. V was pared by 6 bases and J by 7 bases, with 11 bases of the junction left unmatched. The germline V gene encodes CDR1 MDHEN and CDR2 SYDVKM. The full variable domain, completed using reference TRBV28 and TRBJ2-1, is DVKVTQSSRYLVKRTGEKVFLECVQDMDHENMFWYRQDPGLGLRLIYFSYDVKMKEKGDIPEGYSVSREKKERFSLILESASTNQTSMYLCASRKGQGAWNEQFFGPGTRLTVL.

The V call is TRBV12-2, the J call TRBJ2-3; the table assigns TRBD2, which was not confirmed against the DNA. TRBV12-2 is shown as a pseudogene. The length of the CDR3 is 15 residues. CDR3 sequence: CASRFLERGTDTQYF. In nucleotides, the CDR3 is TGTGCAAGTCGCTTTCTGGAGCGGGGCACAGATACGCAGTATTTT.

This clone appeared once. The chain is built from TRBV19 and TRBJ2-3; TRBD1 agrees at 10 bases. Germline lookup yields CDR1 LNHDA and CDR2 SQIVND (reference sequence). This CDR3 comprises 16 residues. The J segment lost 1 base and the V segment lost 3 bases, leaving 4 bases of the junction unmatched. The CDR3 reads CASSIRGTGGTDTQYF. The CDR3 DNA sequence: TGTGCCAGTAGTATTCGAGGGACAGGGGGCACAGATACGCAGTATTTT.

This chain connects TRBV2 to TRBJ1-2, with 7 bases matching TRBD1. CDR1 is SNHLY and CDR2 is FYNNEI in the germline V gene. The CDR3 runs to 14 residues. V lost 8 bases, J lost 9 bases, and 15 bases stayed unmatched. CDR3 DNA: TGTGCCAGCGGTCGTTCAGGGGGGCTCTGGAGCTACACCTTC. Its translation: CASGRSGGLWSYTF.

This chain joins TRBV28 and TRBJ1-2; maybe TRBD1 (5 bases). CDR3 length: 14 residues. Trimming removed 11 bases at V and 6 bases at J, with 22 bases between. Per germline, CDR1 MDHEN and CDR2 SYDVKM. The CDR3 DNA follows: TGTGCCTGTAAAGGATTCCTTGGGGCCAATGGCTACACCTTC. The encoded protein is CACKGFLGANGYTF.

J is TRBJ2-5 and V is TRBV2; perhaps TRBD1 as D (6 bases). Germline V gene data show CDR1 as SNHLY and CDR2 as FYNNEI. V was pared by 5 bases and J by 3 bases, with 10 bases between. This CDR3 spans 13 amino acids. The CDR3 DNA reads TGTGCCAGCAGTATTAACAGGGAAGAGACCCAGTACTTC. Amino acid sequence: CASSINREETQYF. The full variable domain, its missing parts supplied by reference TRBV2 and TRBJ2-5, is EPEVTQTPSHQVTQMGQEVILRCVPISNHLYFYWYRQILGQKVEFLVSFYNNEISEKSEIFDDQFSVERPDGSNFTLKIRSTKLEDSAMYFCASSINREETQYFGPGTRLLVL.

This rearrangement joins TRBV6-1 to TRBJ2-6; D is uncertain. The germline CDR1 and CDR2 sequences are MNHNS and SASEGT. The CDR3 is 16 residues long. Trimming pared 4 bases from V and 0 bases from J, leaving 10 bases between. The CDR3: CASSVAVISGANVLTF. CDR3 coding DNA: TGTGCCAGCAGTGTGGCAGTCATCTCTGGGGCCAACGTCCTGACTTTC.

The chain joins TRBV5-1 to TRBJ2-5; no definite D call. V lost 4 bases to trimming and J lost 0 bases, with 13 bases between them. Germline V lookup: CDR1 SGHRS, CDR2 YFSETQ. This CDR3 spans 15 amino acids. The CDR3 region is CASSREPGYQETQYF. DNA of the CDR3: TGCGCCAGCAGCCGCGAACCGGGTTACCAAGAGACCCAGTACTTC.

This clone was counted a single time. DNA for the CDR3: TGTGCCACCAGTAACCGTTATTACGCTGGCTACACCTTC. As protein: CATSNRYYAGYTF. The chain uses TRBV15 and TRBJ1-2; D is undetermined. V shed 6 bases and J shed 7 bases, with 15 bases lying between them. Germline values: CDR1 LNHNV, CDR2 YYDKDF (reference sequence). The CDR3 length is 13 residues.